This entry is about one T cell receptor beta chain. This entry belongs to a study of blood T cell repertoires in COVID-19. Study summary: COVID-19 samples collected from the United States, Italy and Spain covered acute and convalescent phases. PBMCs, B-cell-depleted T cells, or T cells were the source of the cDNA or gDNA that made up the material.

Study processing details: Reference gene primer amplification gave nucleated cell count estimates. This table comes from immunoSEQ multiplex PCR, and its TCRdb copy is limited to in-frame clones, with some not included. The V and J calls and clone size were taken over from that table, and D and trimming were inferred from the DNA. This sample has 120,000 to 150,000 clones, with roughly 84% found just once. V trimming: 0 bases; J trimming: 0 bases; junction bases outside the gene matches: 12. From germline, CDR1 is SGHNT and CDR2 YYREEE (reference sequence). The CDR3 consists of 19 residues. The sample consisted of peripheral blood. This TCR derives from a human donor in a cohort sampled during active COVID-19. The V gene is TRBV5-4, the J gene TRBJ2-3, with 8 bases identical to TRBD2. The CDR3 here is CASSLGGWLAGSSTDTQYF. CDR3 DNA sequence: TGTGCCAGCAGCTTGGGGGGTTGGTTAGCGGGGTCTAGCACAGATACGCAGTATTTT.